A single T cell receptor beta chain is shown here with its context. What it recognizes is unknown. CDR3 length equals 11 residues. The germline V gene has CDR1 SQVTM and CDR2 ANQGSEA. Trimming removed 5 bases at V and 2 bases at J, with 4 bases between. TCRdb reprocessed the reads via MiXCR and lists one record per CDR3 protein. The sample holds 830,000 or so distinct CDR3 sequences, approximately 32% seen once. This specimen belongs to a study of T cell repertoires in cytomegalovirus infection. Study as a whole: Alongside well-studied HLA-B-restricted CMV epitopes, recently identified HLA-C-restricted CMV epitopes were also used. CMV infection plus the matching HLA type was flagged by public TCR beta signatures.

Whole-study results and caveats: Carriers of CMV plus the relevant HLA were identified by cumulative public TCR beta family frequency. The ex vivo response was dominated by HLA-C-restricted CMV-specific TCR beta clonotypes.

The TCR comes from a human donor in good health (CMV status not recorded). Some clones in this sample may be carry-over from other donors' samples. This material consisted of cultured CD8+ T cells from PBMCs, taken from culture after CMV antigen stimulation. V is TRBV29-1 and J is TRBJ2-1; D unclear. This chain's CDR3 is CSVTTYNEQFF. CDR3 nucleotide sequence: TGCAGCGTTACTACCTACAATGAGCAGTTCTTC.